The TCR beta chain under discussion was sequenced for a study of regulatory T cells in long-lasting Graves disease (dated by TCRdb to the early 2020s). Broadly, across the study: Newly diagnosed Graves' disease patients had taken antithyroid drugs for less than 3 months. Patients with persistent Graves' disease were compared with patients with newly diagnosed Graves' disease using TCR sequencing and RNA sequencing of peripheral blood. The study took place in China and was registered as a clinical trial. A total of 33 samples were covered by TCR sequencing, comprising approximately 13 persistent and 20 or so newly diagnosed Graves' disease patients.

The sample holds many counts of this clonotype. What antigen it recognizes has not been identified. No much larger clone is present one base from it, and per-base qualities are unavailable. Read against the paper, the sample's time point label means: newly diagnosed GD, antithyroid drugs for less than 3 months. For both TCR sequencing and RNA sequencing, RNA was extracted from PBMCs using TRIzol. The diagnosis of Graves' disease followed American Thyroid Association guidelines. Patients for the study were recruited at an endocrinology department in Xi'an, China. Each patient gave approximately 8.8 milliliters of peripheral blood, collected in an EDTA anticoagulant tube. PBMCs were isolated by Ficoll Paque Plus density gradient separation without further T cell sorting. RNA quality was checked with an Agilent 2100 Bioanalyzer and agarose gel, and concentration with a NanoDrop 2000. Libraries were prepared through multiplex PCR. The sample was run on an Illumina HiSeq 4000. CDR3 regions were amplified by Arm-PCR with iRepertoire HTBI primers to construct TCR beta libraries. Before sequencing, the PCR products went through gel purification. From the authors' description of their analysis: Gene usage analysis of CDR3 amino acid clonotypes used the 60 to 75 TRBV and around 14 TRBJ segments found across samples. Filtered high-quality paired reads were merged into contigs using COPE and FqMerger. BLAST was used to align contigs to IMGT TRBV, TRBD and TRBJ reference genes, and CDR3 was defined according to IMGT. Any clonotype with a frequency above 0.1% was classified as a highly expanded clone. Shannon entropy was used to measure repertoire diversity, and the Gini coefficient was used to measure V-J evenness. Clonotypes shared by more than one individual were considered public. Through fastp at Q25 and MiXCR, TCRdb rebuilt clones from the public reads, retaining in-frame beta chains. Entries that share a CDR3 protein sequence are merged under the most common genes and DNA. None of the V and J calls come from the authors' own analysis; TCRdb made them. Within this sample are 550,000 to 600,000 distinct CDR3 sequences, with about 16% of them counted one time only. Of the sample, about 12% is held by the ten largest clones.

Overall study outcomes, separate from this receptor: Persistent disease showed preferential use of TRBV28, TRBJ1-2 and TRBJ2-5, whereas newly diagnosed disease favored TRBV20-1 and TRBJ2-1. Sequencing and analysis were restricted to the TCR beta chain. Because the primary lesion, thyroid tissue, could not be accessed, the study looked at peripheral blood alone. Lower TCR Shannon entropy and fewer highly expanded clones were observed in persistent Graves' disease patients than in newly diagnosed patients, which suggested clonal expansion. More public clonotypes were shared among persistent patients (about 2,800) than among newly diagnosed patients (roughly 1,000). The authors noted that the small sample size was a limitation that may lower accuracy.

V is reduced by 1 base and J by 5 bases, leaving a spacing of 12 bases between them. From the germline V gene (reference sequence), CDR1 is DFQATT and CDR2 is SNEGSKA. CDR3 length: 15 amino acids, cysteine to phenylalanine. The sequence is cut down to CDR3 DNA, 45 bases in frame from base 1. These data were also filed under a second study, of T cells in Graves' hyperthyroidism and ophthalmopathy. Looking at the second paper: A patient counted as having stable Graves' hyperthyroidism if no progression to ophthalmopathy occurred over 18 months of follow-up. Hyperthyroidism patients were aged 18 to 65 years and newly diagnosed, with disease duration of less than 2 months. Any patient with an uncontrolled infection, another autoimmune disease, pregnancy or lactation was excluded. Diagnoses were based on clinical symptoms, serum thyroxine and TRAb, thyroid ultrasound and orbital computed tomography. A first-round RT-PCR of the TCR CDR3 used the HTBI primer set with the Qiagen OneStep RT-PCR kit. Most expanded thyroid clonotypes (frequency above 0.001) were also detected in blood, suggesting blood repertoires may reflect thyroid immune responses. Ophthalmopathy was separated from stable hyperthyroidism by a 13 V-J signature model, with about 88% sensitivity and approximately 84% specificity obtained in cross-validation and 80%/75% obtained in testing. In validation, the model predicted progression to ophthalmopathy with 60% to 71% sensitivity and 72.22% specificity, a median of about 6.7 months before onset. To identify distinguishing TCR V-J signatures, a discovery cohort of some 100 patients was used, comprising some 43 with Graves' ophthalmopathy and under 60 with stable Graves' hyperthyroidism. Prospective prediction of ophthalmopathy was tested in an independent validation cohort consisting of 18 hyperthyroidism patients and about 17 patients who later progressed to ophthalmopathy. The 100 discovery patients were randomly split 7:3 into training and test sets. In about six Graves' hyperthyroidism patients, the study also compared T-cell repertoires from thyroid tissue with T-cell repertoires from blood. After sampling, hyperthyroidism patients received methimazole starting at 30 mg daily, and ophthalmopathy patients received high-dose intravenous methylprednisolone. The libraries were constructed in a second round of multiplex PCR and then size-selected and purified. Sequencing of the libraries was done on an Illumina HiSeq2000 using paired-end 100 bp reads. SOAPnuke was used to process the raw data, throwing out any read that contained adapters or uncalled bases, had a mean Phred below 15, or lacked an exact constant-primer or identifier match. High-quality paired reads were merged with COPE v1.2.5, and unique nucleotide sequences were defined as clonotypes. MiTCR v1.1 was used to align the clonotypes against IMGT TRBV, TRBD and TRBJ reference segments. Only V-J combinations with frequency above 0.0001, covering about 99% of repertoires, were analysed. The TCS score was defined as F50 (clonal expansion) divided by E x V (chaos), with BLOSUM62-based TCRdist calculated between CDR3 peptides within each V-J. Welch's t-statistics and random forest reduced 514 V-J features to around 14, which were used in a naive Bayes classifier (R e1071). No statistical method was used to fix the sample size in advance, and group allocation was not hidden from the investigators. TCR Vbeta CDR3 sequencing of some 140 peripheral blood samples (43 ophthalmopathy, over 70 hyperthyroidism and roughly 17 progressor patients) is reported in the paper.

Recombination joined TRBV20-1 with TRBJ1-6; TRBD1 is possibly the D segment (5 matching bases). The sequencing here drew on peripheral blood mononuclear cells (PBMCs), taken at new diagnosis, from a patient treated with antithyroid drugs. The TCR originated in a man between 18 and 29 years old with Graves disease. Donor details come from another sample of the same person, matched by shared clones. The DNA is TGCAGTGCTAGAGCTCCGGGACGGGATAATTCACCCCTCCACTTT. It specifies CSARAPGRDNSPLHF.